The clone carrying this T cell receptor (beta chain) was picked up a small number of times. Its antigen is not identified. Assay used: immunoSEQ multiplex PCR; TCRdb lists only in-frame clones, some missing. The profile covers 100,000 to 150,000 clones, with roughly 93% appearing a single time and about 1.1% taken by the ten largest. The sample belongs to a study of T cell responses to AZD1222 COVID-19 vaccine. General study results and limits: Dominant at 160-218 and 743-854, vaccine-associated CD4 TCRs also spanned spike. Clonal diversity may have been underestimated in mostly white British donors. Seropositivity was recorded at baseline in only 6 or 7 AZD1222 recipients.

Looked up from germline, CDR1 is LNHDA and CDR2 is SQIVND (reference sequence). The CDR3 has 13 amino acids. V lost 10 bases and J 4 bases, leaving 16 bases between the germline ends. This receptor was obtained from an adult who received the AZD1222 COVID-19 vaccine. The material sequenced was peripheral blood, taken 28 days after the second AZD1222 dose. V gene TRBV19 combines with J gene TRBJ1-1; D is perhaps TRBD1 (5 bases). CDR3 region: CATKGREPTEAFF. In DNA form, the CDR3 reads TGTGCCACCAAAGGCAGGGAGCCCACTGAAGCTTTCTTT.